This TCR beta chain was retrieved from a study of cytomegalovirus exposure and HLA in healthy donors. General study findings and limits: TRBV6-2, TRBV6-3 and some other V segments were unresolvable in 87-base-pair reads. A later analysis linked around 17,000 TCR beta sequences to HLA alleles at 0.05 false discovery rate.

Points on this clone: The target antigen is unknown.

The study ran its PCR with 60 Vbeta and 13 Jbeta primers. Method: immunoSEQ multiplex PCR; TCRdb's copy keeps in-frame clones and lacks some. Found here are around 160,000 clones, 75% to 90% of them singletons; the top ten hold 7.5% to 10%. Germline V gene data show CDR1 as MNHNY and CDR2 as SVGAGI (reference sequence). V was shortened by 2 bases and J by 1 base, with 5 bases between the two germline ends. There are 13 residues in the CDR3. The sequenced sample consisted of PBMCs. The receptor was isolated from a man younger than 30 in good health and CMV-seropositive. The gene calls are TRBV6-6 and TRBJ2-5; D remains unclear. The CDR3 is CASSYESQETQYF. CDR3 DNA sequence: TGTGCCAGCAGTTACGAGTCCCAAGAGACCCAGTACTTC.